One TCR beta chain is described in this entry. The data stem from a study of radiotherapy plus CTLA-4 blockade in lung cancer. Whole-study context: Disease control was present in under 35% of patients, and objective responses in less than 20%.

Assay used: immunoSEQ multiplex PCR; TCRdb lists only in-frame clones, some missing. Of about 48,000 clones detected, roughly 80% appear once; the ten largest clones hold about 3.3%. This specimen was peripheral blood, taken from a patient treated with radiotherapy plus ipilimumab. This clonotype was sampled from a human donor with non-small cell lung cancer who had stable disease on radiotherapy plus ipilimumab.

The CDR3 DNA sequence: TGTGCCAGCAGCCCCGGACAGGGTCAAGAGCAGTACTTC. Residues: CASSPGQGQEQYF. V gene TRBV9 combines with J gene TRBJ2-7, with 8 bases that match TRBD1. The CDR3 sequence is 13 residues long. V shed 4 bases, J shed 7 bases, and the junction held 7 bases outside the gene matches. Per the germline V gene, CDR1 is SGDLS and CDR2 is YYNGEE. The full variable domain, its missing parts supplied by reference TRBV9 and TRBJ2-7, is DSGVTQTPKHLITATGQRVTLRCSPRSGDLSVYWYQQSLDQGLQFLIQYYNGEERAKGNILERFSAQQFPDLHSELNLSSLELGDSALYFCASSPGQGQEQYFGPGTRLTVT.